These 21 T cell receptor beta chains originate from one sample sequenced in a study of cytomegalovirus exposure and HLA in healthy donors. The PCR had 60 Vbeta and 13 Jbeta primers. Some clones are missing from TCRdb's copy, which holds only in-frame ones; the method was immunoSEQ multiplex PCR. Of tens of thousands of clones listed, about 80% are singletons. Sample: PBMCs. These receptors all stem from a middle-aged man in good health and CMV-seropositive.

The rearrangement joins TRBV15 to TRBJ1-5, with TRBD1 as a possible D gene (5 bases). The V gene's germline CDR1 is LNHNV and CDR2 YYDKDF (reference sequence). V lost 0 bases and J lost 2, with 8 bases in between. The CDR3 has 15 amino acids. CDR3 sequence: CATSRDAGGNQPQHF. CDR3 nucleotides: TGTGCCACCAGCAGAGATGCGGGGGGCAATCAGCCCCAGCATTTT.

The genes are TRBV10-3 and TRBJ2-7, with 16 bases identical to TRBD2. With V trimmed by 6 bases and J by 4 bases, 6 bases remained unmatched. The CDR3 is 16 amino acids. Germline V lookup: CDR1 ENHRY, CDR2 SYGVKD. The CDR3 DNA reads as TGTGCCATCAGCGGGGGACTAGCGGGAGGGACGTACGAGCAGTACTTC. Translating it yields CAISGGLAGGTYEQYF.

The V and J genes are TRBV5-5 and TRBJ1-1; no definite D call. V dropped 0 bases and J dropped 1 base, with 7 bases sitting between them. The CDR3 is made up of 14 amino acids. CDR1 is SGHKS, CDR2 YYEKEE, per germline (reference sequence). The CDR3 bases are TGTGCCAGCAGCTTGGTTCCGAGGAACACTGAAGCTTTCTTT. This sequence encodes CASSLVPRNTEAFF.

The chain joins TRBV14 to TRBJ2-1, with D perhaps TRBD1 (6 bases). The germline V gene has CDR1 SGHDN and CDR2 FVKESK. The CDR3 spans 14 residues. Trimming left V 6 bases short and J 4 bases short, with 13 bases between. CDR3 nucleotides: TGTGCCAGCAGTATCGGCAGGGGATACAATGAGCAGTTCTTC. It specifies CASSIGRGYNEQFF.

The genes are TRBV6-5 and TRBJ1-2, with D possibly TRBD1 on 5 matching bases. This CDR3 comprises 12 residues. V lost 5 bases and J lost 4, with 8 bases in between. Looked up from germline, CDR1 is MNHEY and CDR2 is SVGAGI. CDR3 region: CASSRGPYGYTF. The CDR3 bases are TGTGCCAGCAGTAGGGGTCCCTATGGCTACACCTTC.

This clone has a handful of counts. Within the sample, other DNA sequences also encode this same CDR3. The chain links TRBV6-5 to TRBJ2-3; no clear D. Germline lookup yields CDR1 MNHEY and CDR2 SVGAGI. The germline V and J ends were trimmed by 5 bases and 8 bases, with 8 bases remaining between them. CDR3 length: 11 amino acids. DNA of the CDR3: TGTGCCAGCAGTACGGCAGGTACGCAGTATTTT. Residues: CASSTAGTQYF.

The V gene is TRBV5-4, the J gene TRBJ2-5; D possibly corresponds to TRBD1 (6 bases). Germline values: CDR1 SGHNT, CDR2 YYREEE (reference sequence). This CDR3 spans 15 amino acids. V was clipped by 4 bases and J by 5 bases, with 18 bases between them. The CDR3 sequence is CASSGGQASRETQYF. The CDR3 DNA reads TGTGCCAGCAGCGGGGGCCAGGCCTCCCGCGAGACCCAGTACTTC. The full variable domain, in which reference TRBV5-4 and TRBJ2-5 provide the parts outside the CDR3, is ETGVTQSPTHLIKTRGQQVTLRCSSQSGHNTVSWYQQALGQGPQFIFQYYREEENGRGNFPPRFSGLQFPNYSSELNVNALELDDSALYLCASSGGQASRETQYFGPGTRLLVL.

The rearrangement links TRBV28 to TRBJ2-1; perhaps TRBD2 as D (6 bases). V was clipped by 3 bases and J by 7 bases, with 19 bases between them. From germline, CDR1 is MDHEN and CDR2 SYDVKM. The CDR3 length is 16 residues. The CDR3 is CASSFRLGDPRNEQFF. Written as DNA, the CDR3 is TGTGCCAGCAGTTTCCGACTAGGGGACCCGAGGAATGAGCAGTTCTTC.

The chain links TRBV5-1 to TRBJ1-1, with TRBD1 identical over 8 bases. This CDR3 region has 14 residues. In germline, CDR1 is SGHRS, CDR2 YFSETQ. Trimming at V came to 4 bases and at J to 3 bases, leaving 5 bases not matched to a gene. The CDR3 DNA follows: TGCGCCAGCAGCAGACAGGGGAAGGACACTGAAGCTTTCTTT. This translates into CASSRQGKDTEAFF.

This clone was seen a single time. The chain couples TRBV4-3 to TRBJ2-7, with D perhaps matching TRBD2 (5 bases). This CDR3 has 15 residues. The V end lost 4 bases, the J end lost 3 bases, and 16 bases lay between the germline ends. CDR1 is LGHNA, CDR2 YSLEER, per germline. The CDR3 sequence: CASSRVEGGSYEQYF. CDR3 in DNA: TGCGCCAGCAGCCGAGTAGAGGGCGGAAGCTACGAGCAGTACTTC.

The chain recombines TRBV30 with TRBJ2-7, with 11 bases aligning to TRBD1. CDR1 and CDR2 (germline): GTSNPN, SVGIG (reference sequence). The CDR3 is 12 amino acids. The CDR3 loop is CAFSRDRGEQYF. The CDR3 nucleotides are TGTGCATTCAGCCGGGACAGGGGGGAGCAGTACTTC.

J is TRBJ1-2 and V is TRBV27, with a possible D match to TRBD1 (6 bases). This CDR3 has 15 amino acids. V was pared by 4 bases and J by 4 bases, with 16 bases between. The germline gives CDR1 MNHEY, CDR2 SMNVEV (reference sequence). DNA of the CDR3: TGTGCCAGCAGTTCCCACCCCGGACAGTCCTATGGCTACACCTTC. Translation gives CASSSHPGQSYGYTF.

A single count supports this clone. J is TRBJ2-1 and V is TRBV11-2; D is undetermined. The germline gives CDR1 SGHAT, CDR2 FQNNGV. Trimming took off 3 bases at V and 7 bases at J, with 22 bases between the two ends. This CDR3 spans 17 amino acids. CDR3 protein: CASSFGEMVFPRNEQFF. The CDR3, as DNA: TGTGCCAGCAGCTTTGGAGAGATGGTATTTCCCCGAAATGAGCAGTTCTTC.

This clone was seen more than once but under ten times. The chain combines TRBV4-1 with TRBJ2-5, with TRBD1 identical over 9 bases. With V trimmed by 0 bases and J by 0 bases, 8 bases remained unmatched. The length of the CDR3 is 18 residues. Looked up from germline, CDR1 is MGHRA and CDR2 is YSYEKL. CDR3 residues: CASSQEFWGTGNQETQYF. CDR3 DNA sequence: TGCGCCAGCAGCCAAGAATTTTGGGGGACAGGGAACCAAGAGACCCAGTACTTC.

The CDR3 DNA reads as TGTGCCAGCAGTTTAGCGGTTAGCTCCTACAATGAGCAGTTCTTC. Its translation: CASSLAVSSYNEQFF. The rearrangement links TRBV27 to TRBJ2-1; no reliable D call. Trimming removed 2 bases from V and 0 bases from J, with 8 bases in between. The CDR3 covers 15 residues. Germline V lookup: CDR1 MNHEY, CDR2 SMNVEV (reference sequence).

This clone appeared a single time. This chain uses TRBV6-1 with TRBJ1-1; weak D call: TRBD1 (6 bases). Trimming left V 2 bases short and J 0 bases short, with 7 bases between. Germline-derived CDR1 and CDR2 are MNHNS and SASEGT. This CDR3 has 14 amino acids. The CDR3 DNA follows: TGTGCCAGCAGTGAACAGGGGCTGAACACTGAAGCTTTCTTT. It yields the protein CASSEQGLNTEAFF.

A few counts support this clone. This chain uses TRBV28 with TRBJ2-7, with 11 bases lining up with TRBD1. V was clipped by 5 bases and J by 0 bases; unmatched bases: 3. This CDR3 spans 15 amino acids. Germline CDR1 and CDR2: MDHEN and SYDVKM. The CDR3 sequence: CASSRDRGASYEQYF. In DNA form, the CDR3 reads TGTGCCAGCAGTAGGGACAGGGGGGCCTCCTACGAGCAGTACTTC.

As regards this clone: A junction end diverges from the germline sequence, so it may reflect a read error. Distinct nucleotide sequences in the sample also encode this CDR3. The chain couples TRBV5-5 to TRBJ2-1; 13 positions match TRBD2. Germline V gene lookup returns CDR1 SGHKS and CDR2 YYEKEE (reference sequence). This CDR3 is 18 amino acids long. CDR3 DNA: TGTGCAAGCAGCTCGACTAGCGGGAGGCCAGGCTTTGCAAATGAGCAGTTCTTC. It specifies CASSSTSGRPGFANEQFF. The complete variable domain, with remaining parts taken from reference TRBV5-5 and TRBJ2-1, reads DAGVTQSPTHLIKTRGQQVTLRCSPISGHKSVSWYQQVLGQGPQFIFQYYEKEERGRGNFPDRFSARQFPNYSSELNVNALLLGDSALYLCASSSTSGRPGFANEQFFGPGTRLTVL.

This clone turned up a few times. The chain recombines TRBV4-3 with TRBJ2-7; tentatively, D is TRBD2 (5 bases). Trimming stripped 2 bases from V and 5 bases from J, with 13 bases between. The CDR3 runs to 14 residues. Germline assignment: CDR1 LGHNA and CDR2 YSLEER. DNA for the CDR3: TGCGCCAGCAGCCAACCGACGCGGCGGGACGAGCAGTACTTC. Encoded protein: CASSQPTRRDEQYF.

The rearrangement links TRBV2 to TRBJ2-1; 7 bases fit TRBD2. The germline V gene encodes CDR1 SNHLY and CDR2 FYNNEI. This CDR3 is built from 15 residues. V trimming: 3 bases; J trimming: 5 bases; junction bases outside the gene matches: 7. The CDR3 bases are TGTGCCAGCAGTGACGGCTCTCTAGCGGACAATGAGCAGTTCTTC. Amino acids: CASSDGSLADNEQFF.

J is TRBJ2-5 and V is TRBV7-2, with TRBD2 identical over 7 bases. The CDR3 is made up of 14 amino acids. CDR1 SGHTA and CDR2 FQGNSA come from the germline V gene. The V gene end was trimmed by 1 base and the J gene end by 5 bases; junction bases not matched to a gene: 4. The DNA for the CDR3 is TGTGCCAGCAGCTTAGGGGGTAGCGGGGAGACCCAGTACTTC. Residues: CASSLGGSGETQYF. The whole variable domain, remainder taken from reference TRBV7-2 and TRBJ2-5, is GAGVSQSPSNKVTEKGKDVELRCDPISGHTALYWYRQSLGQGLEFLIYFQGNSAPDKSGLPSDRFSAERTGGSVSTLTIQRTQQEDSAVYLCASSLGGSGETQYFGPGTRLLVL.